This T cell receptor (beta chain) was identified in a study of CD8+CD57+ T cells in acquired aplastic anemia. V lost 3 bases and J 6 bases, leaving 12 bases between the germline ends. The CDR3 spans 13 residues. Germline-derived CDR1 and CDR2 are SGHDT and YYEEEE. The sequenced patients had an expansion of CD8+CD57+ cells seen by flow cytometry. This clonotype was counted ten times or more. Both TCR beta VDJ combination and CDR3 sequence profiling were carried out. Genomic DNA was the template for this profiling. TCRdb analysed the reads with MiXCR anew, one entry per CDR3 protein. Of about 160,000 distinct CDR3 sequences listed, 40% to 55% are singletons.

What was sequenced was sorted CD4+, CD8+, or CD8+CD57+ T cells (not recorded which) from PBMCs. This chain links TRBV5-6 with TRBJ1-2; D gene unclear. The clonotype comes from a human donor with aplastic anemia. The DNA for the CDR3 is TGTGCCAGCAGCTCAAAAAGGGATCATGGCTACACCTTC. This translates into CASSSKRDHGYTF.